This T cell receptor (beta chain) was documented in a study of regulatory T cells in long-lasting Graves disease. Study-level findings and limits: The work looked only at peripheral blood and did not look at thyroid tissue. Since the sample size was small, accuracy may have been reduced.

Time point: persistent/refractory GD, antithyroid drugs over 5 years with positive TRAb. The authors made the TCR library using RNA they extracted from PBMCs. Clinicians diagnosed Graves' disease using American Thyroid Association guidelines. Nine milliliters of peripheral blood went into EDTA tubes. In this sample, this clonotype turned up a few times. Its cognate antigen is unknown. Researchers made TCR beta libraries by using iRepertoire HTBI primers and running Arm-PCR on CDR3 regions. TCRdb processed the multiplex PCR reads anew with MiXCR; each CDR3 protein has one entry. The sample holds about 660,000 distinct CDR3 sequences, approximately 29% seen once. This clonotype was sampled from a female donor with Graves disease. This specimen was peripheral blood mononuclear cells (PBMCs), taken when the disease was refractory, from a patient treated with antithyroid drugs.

This CDR3 reads CASSVRAGQFGTEAFF. As DNA, the CDR3 is TGTGCCAGCAGCGTAAGGGCCGGGCAGTTCGGCACTGAAGCTTTCTTT. This chain uses TRBV11-2 with TRBJ1-1; D is ambiguous. The CDR3 runs to 16 residues. Deletions cut 5 bases from V and 4 bases from J, with 20 bases between. Germline V gene lookup returns CDR1 SGHAT and CDR2 FQNNGV. The full variable domain, rest sourced from reference TRBV11-2 and TRBJ1-1, is EAGVAQSPRYKIIEKRQSVAFWCNPISGHATLYWYQQILGQGPKLLIQFQNNGVVDDSQLPKDRFSAERLKGVDSTLKIQPAKLEDSAVYLCASSVRAGQFGTEAFFGQGTRLTVV.